The text below deals with one T cell receptor (beta chain). These data originate in a study of blood T cell repertoires in COVID-19. Study details: PBMCs, B-cell-depleted T cells, or T cells were the source of the cDNA or gDNA that made up the material.

CDR3 length equals 14 residues. Original processing notes: Nucleated cell counts were estimated from reference gene primer amplification. Sequencing was performed with immunoSEQ multiplex PCR; in TCRdb, only in-frame clones are kept and a portion is missing. The V and J calls and the clone size are those of that table, but D and trimming were determined from the DNA. Of about 150,000 clones in the sample, about 89% were seen once. The source material was peripheral blood. V and J are TRBV21-1 and TRBJ2-7; the table's TRBD1 call for D was not verified on the DNA. TRBV21-1 is designated a pseudogene. This clonotype originated in a man between 45 and 60 years old with acute or convalescent COVID-19. This CDR3 is CANPSGDRTYEQYF. The CDR3 nucleotides are TGTGCCAACCCCTCGGGGGACAGGACCTACGAGCAGTACTTC.